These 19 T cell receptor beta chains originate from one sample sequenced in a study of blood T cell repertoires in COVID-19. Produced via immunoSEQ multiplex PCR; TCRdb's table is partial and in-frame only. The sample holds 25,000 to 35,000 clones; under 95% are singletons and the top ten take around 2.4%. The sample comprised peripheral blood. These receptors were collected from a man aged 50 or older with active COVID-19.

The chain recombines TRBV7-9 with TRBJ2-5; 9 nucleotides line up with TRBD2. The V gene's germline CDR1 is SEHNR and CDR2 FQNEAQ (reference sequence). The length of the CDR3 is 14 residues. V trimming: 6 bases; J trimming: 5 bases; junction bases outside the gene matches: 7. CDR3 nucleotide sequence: TGTGCCAGCAGACAGGTGGCGGGAGGGGAGACCCAGTACTTC. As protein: CASRQVAGGETQYF.

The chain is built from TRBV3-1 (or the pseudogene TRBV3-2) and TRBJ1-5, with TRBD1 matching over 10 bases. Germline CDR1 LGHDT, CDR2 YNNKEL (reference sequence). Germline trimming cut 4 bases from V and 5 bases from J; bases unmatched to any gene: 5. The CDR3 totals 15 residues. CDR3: CASSRGTGADQPQHF. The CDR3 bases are TGTGCCAGCAGCCGGGGGACAGGGGCCGATCAGCCCCAGCATTTT.

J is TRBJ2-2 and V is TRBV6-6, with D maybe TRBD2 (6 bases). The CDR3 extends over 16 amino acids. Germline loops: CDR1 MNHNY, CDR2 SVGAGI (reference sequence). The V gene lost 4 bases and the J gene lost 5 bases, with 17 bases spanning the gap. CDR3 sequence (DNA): TGTGCCAGCAGTTCCCCCCGTAGCGGAGGGACCGGGGAGCTGTTTTTT. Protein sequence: CASSSPRSGGTGELFF.

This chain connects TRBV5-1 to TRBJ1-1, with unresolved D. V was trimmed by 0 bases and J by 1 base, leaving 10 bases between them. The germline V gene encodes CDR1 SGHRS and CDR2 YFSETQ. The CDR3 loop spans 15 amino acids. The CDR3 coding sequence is TGCGCCAGCAGCTTGGCCGTGCAGGCGAACACTGAAGCTTTCTTT. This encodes CASSLAVQANTEAFF.

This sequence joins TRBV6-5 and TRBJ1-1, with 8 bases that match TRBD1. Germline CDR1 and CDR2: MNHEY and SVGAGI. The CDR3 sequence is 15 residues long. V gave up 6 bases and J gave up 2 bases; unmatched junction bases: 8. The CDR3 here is CASRADRGVNTEAFF. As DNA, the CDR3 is TGTGCCAGCAGGGCTGACAGGGGAGTAAACACTGAAGCTTTCTTT.

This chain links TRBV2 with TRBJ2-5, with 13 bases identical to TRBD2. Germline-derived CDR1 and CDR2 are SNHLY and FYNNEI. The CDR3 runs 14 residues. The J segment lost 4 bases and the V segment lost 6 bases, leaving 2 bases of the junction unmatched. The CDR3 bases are TGTGCCAGCAGCCGACTAGCGGGGGGAGAGACCCAGTACTTC. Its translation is CASSRLAGGETQYF.

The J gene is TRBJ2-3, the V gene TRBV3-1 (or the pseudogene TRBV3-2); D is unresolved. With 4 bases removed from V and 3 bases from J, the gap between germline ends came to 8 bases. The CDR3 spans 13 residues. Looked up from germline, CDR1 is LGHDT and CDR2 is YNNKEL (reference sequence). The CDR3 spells CASSPPATDTQYF. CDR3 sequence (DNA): TGTGCCAGCAGCCCCCCCGCGACAGATACGCAGTATTTT.

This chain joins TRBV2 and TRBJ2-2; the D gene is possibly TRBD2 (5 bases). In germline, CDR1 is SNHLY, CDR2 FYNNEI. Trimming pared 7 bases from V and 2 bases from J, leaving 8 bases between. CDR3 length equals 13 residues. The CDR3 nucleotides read TGTGCCAGCAATGGAGGTAACACCGGGGAGCTGTTTTTT. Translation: CASNGGNTGELFF.

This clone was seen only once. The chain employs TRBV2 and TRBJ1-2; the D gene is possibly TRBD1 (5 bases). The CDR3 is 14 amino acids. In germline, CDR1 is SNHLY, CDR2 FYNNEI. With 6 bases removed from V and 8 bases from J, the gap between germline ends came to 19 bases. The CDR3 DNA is TGTGCCAGCAGCCTGGAAGCACAAGCAGGGGGCTACACCTTC. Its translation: CASSLEAQAGGYTF.

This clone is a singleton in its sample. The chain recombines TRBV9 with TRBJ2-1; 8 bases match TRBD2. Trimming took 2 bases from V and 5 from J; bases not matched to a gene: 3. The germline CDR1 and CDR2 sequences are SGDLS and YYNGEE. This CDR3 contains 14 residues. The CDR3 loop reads CASSVTSANNEQFF. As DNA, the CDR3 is TGTGCCAGCAGCGTGACTAGCGCGAACAATGAGCAGTTCTTC.

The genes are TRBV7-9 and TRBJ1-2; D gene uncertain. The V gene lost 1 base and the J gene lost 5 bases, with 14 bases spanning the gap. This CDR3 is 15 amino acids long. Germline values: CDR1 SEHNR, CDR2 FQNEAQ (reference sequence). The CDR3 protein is CASSLESGRVYGYTF. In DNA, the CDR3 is TGTGCCAGCAGCTTAGAATCCGGGAGGGTATATGGCTACACCTTC.

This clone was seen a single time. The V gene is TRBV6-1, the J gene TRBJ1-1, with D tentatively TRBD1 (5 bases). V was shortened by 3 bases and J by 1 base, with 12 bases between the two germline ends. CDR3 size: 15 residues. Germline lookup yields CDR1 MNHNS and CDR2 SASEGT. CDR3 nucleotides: TGTGCCAGCAGTGATTTGGGGCGGTCGAACACTGAAGCTTTCTTT. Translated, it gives CASSDLGRSNTEAFF.

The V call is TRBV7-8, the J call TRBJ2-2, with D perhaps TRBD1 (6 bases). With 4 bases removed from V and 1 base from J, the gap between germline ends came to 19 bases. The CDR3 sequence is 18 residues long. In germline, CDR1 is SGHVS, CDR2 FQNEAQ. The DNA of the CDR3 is TGTGCCAGCAGCTCAACCTGGGGTAGGGGGATGAACACCGGGGAGCTGTTTTTT. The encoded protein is CASSSTWGRGMNTGELFF.

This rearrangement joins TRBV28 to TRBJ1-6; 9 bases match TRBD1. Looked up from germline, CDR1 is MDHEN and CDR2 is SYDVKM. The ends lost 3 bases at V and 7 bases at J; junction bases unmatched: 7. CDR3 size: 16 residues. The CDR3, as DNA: TGTGCCAGCAGTTTCCCGGCGGGACAGGGAAATTCACCCCTCCACTTT. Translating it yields CASSFPAGQGNSPLHF.

In DNA form, the CDR3 reads TGTGCCATCAGTGAGACCCCAGGGAATCGAAAGACCCAGTACTTC. Translation: CAISETPGNRKTQYF. The rearrangement links TRBV10-3 to TRBJ2-5; D possibly corresponds to TRBD1 (5 bases). CDR3 length: 15 amino acids. Germline V gene data show CDR1 as ENHRY and CDR2 as SYGVKD. Trimming took off 2 bases at V and 6 bases at J, with 16 bases between the two ends.

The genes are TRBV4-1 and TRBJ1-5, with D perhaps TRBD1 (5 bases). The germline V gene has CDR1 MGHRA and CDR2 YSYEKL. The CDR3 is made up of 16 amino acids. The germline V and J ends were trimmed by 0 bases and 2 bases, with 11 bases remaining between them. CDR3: CASSQEGGVGNQPQHF. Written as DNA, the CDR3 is TGCGCCAGCAGCCAAGAGGGGGGGGTGGGCAATCAGCCCCAGCATTTT.

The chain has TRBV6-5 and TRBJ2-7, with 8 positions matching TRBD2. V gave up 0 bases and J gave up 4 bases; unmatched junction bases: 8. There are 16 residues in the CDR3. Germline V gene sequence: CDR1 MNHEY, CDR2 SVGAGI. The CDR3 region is CASSYSLSGSGYEQYF. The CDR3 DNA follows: TGTGCCAGCAGTTACTCCCTCAGCGGGAGTGGGTACGAGCAGTACTTC.

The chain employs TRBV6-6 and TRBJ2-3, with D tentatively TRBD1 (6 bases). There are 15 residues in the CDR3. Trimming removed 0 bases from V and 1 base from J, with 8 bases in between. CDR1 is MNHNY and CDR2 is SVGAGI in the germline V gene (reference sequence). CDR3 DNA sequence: TGTGCCAGCAGTTACTCAAACAGGGGCACAGATACGCAGTATTTT. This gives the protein CASSYSNRGTDTQYF.

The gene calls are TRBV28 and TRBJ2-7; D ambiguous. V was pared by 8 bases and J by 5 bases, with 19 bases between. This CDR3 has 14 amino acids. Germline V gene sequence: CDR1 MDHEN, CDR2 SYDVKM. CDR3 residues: CASVSRKTVHEQYF. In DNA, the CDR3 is TGTGCCAGCGTTTCCAGGAAAACGGTCCACGAGCAGTACTTC.